A selection of T cell receptor beta chains follows, all from one sample in a study of cytomegalovirus exposure and HLA in healthy donors. Assay used: immunoSEQ multiplex PCR; TCRdb lists only in-frame clones, some missing. The sample gives 95,000 to 150,000 clones, 65% to 80% of which show up once; around 13% is in the top ten. The specimen sequenced was PBMCs. The receptors derive from an older woman in good health and CMV-seropositive. Both conserved end residues are part of each CDR3. The D gene is left open where the match is weak. Clone size is stated in some rows and not others, as once, few, many or a class when expanded.

CDR3aa,CDR3nt,j_gene,d_gene,v_gene,len,abundance
CASSVSGGSYNEQFF,TGTGCCAGCAGCGTTAGCGGGGGCTCCTACAATGAGCAGTTCTTC,TRBJ2-1,TRBD2,TRBV9,15,.
CASSPPMSGSSYNEQFF,TGCGCCAGCAGCCCTCCCATGAGCGGGAGCTCCTACAATGAGCAGTTCTTC,TRBJ2-1,TRBD2,TRBV5-1,17,.
CASIRLGAGDLLSSGANVLTF,TGTGCCAGCATCCGACTGGGTGCAGGGGATCTTCTATCCTCTGGGGCCAACGTCCTGACTTTC,TRBJ2-6,.,TRBV27,21,once
CASSPAGSFNQPQHF,TGTGCCAGCTCACCAGCGGGGAGTTTCAATCAGCCCCAGCATTTT,TRBJ1-5,.,TRBV18,15,.
CASSPRAPTNEKLFF,TGTGCCAGCAGCCCACGCGCACCAACTAATGAAAAACTGTTTTTT,TRBJ1-4,.,TRBV7-6,15,.
CASSWTGPEKLFF,TGTGCCAGCAGTTGGACAGGTCCTGAAAAACTGTTTTTT,TRBJ1-4,TRBD1,TRBV6-6,13,.
CASSVLGVTEAFF,TGTGCCAGCAGTGTCTTAGGGGTTACTGAAGCTTTCTTT,TRBJ1-1,.,TRBV27,13,.
CASSPGTVNTEAFF,TGTGCCAGCAGCCCTGGGACAGTGAACACTGAAGCTTTCTTT,TRBJ1-1,TRBD1,TRBV28,14,.
CASSPDSSRANVLTF,TGTGCCAGCAGCCCCGACAGCTCTCGGGCCAACGTCCTGACTTTC,TRBJ2-6,.,TRBV11-3,15,few
CASSLGLGGGKAGELFF,TGTGCCAGCAGCTTAGGCCTCGGAGGGGGCAAAGCCGGGGAGCTGTTTTTT,TRBJ2-2,.,TRBV7-9,17,.
CAWSANSNQPQHF,TGTGCCTGGAGCGCGAATAGCAATCAGCCCCAGCATTTT,TRBJ1-5,.,TRBV30,13,.
CASSLVAGTYNEQFF,TGTGCCAGCAGTTTAGTAGCGGGAACTTACAATGAGCAGTTCTTC,TRBJ2-1,TRBD2,TRBV28,15,.
CAWRLSGQLFF,TGTGCCTGGAGACTCTCTGGGCAACTGTTTTTT,TRBJ1-4,.,TRBV30,11,.
CASSNTGRNQPQHF,TGTGCCAGCAGCAACACAGGACGCAATCAGCCCCAGCATTTT,TRBJ1-5,.,TRBV5-6,14,.